Shown below are 25 T cell receptor beta chains from a single sample sequenced in a study of T cells in Graves' hyperthyroidism and ophthalmopathy. Using RNA transcripts as the source, TCR beta CDR3 regions were amplified. An initial round of RT-PCR targeting the TCR CDR3 relied on the HTBI primer set. TCRdb fed the multiplex PCR reads into MiXCR, producing one record per CDR3 protein. The repertoire has hundreds of thousands of distinct CDR3 sequences, about a sixth of them found once; the top ten carry roughly 3.5%. Sequenced: blood. These receptors were obtained from a woman aged 40 to 50 with Graves' ophthalmopathy.

The chain recombines TRBV7-2 with TRBJ1-1; possibly TRBD1 for D (5 bases). Between the trimmed V and J ends, which lost 5 bases and 6 bases, there was a span of 13 bases. The length of the CDR3 is 13 residues. Germline V lookup: CDR1 SGHTA, CDR2 FQGNSA. CDR3 DNA: TGTGCCAGCAGCGCCGCGGGGGAGGCTGAAGCTTTCTTT. This sequence encodes CASSAAGEAEAFF.

This clonotype was counted at least ten times. The chain is built from TRBV5-1 and TRBJ2-3; 10 positions match TRBD1. The CDR3 extends over 17 amino acids. J gave up 4 bases and V 4 bases, and 12 bases lay outside the gene matches. Germline V CDR1 and CDR2: SGHRS, YFSETQ. As DNA, the CDR3 is TGCGCCAGCAGCGGCCGACAGGGGGCGCTTGTAGCAGATACGCAGTATTTT. Its translation is CASSGRQGALVADTQYF.

This clonotype was seen at least ten times. The chain links TRBV28 to TRBJ2-1; D not certain. Germline V gives CDR1 MDHEN, CDR2 SYDVKM. Trimming pared 2 bases from V and 0 bases from J, leaving 11 bases between. This CDR3 contains 16 residues. The CDR3 sequence: CASSLLQQTSYNEQFF. CDR3 bases: TGTGCCAGCAGTTTACTCCAACAGACCTCCTACAATGAGCAGTTCTTC.

Turning to this clonotype: A single base separates this from a much larger clone, so it may be a read error. V gene TRBV6-2 or TRBV6-3 combines with J gene TRBJ2-7, with 8 bases identical to TRBD1. The CDR3 covers 14 residues. Germline V gene data show CDR1 as MNHEY and CDR2 as SVGEGT. The junction had 10 bases not matched to a gene; V was cut back by 5 bases and J by 7 bases. The CDR3 sequence: CASSITGTGNEQYF. The CDR3 DNA is TGTGCCAGCAGTATAACCGGGACAGGAAATGAGCAGTACTTC.

The V gene is TRBV15, the J gene TRBJ2-7; 7 nucleotides agree with TRBD2. CDR1 and CDR2 from the germline V gene are LNHNV and YYDKDF (reference sequence). The length of the CDR3 is 13 residues. With 9 bases clipped from V and 4 bases from J, the junction kept 9 bases outside the gene matches. The CDR3 bases are TGTGCCACAAAAGCGGGATCCCTGTACGAGCAGTACTTC. The encoded protein is CATKAGSLYEQYF.

Concerning this clonotype: One junction end does not reproduce the germline sequence, and a read error may be involved. The chain couples TRBV5-1 to TRBJ2-4; the match to TRBD2 covers 8 bases. Germline V gives CDR1 SGHRS, CDR2 YFSETQ. The CDR3 length is 17 residues. Here the CDR3 reads CASSGGGGGIAKNIQYF. CDR3 in DNA: TGTGCCAGCAGCGGGGGCGGGGGAGGGATAGCCAAAAACATTCAGTACTTC.

The chain is built from TRBV6-5 and TRBJ1-1; perhaps TRBD1 as D (6 bases). V was clipped by 3 bases and J by 10 bases, with 12 bases between them. Germline V CDR1 and CDR2: MNHEY, SVGAGI. This CDR3 spans 12 amino acids. CDR3 coding DNA: TGTGCCAGCAGTTATTCAGACAGGCGAGCTTTCTTT. Protein: CASSYSDRRAFF.

This clonotype has at least ten counts. The rearrangement uses TRBV28 and TRBJ2-7; D not certain. V was cut by 6 bases and J by 3 bases, with 12 bases left in between. The CDR3 runs to 13 residues. Germline CDR1 and CDR2: MDHEN and SYDVKM. CDR3 protein: CASRPDARYEQYF. In DNA form, the CDR3 reads TGTGCCAGCAGGCCTGACGCCCGCTACGAGCAGTACTTC.

This clonotype was detected ten times or more. The chain couples TRBV5-1 to TRBJ2-3, with D perhaps matching TRBD1 (5 bases). V was trimmed by 1 base and J by 7 bases, leaving 13 bases between them. CDR3 length equals 14 residues. The germline V gene has CDR1 SGHRS and CDR2 YFSETQ. CDR3 protein: CASSLSQAENTQYF. DNA for the CDR3: TGCGCCAGCAGCTTGTCACAGGCGGAAAATACGCAGTATTTT. Complete variable domain (other parts from reference TRBV5-1 and TRBJ2-3): KAGVTQTPRYLIKTRGQQVTLSCSPISGHRSVSWYQQTPGQGLQFLFEYFSETQRNKGNFPGRFSGRQFSNSRSEMNVSTLELGDSALYLCASSLSQAENTQYFGPGTRLTVL.

This clonotype was seen ten or more times. A read error may produce the germline difference seen at one junction end. The J gene is TRBJ2-1, the V gene TRBV5-1, with 15 bases lining up with TRBD2. The CDR3 runs 15 residues. Germline V lookup: CDR1 SGHRS, CDR2 YFSETQ. CDR3 coding DNA: TGTGCCAGCAGTTTGGGACTAGCGGGAGGCGATGAGCAGTTCTTC. Its protein is CASSLGLAGGDEQFF.

In this sample, this clonotype turned up many times. The chain joins TRBV4-1 to TRBJ1-3; D gene unclear. CDR3 length equals 14 residues. V lost 1 base and J 2 bases, leaving 6 bases between the germline ends. Germline-derived CDR1 and CDR2 are MGHRA and YSYEKL. The CDR3 bases are TGCGCCAGCAGCCAAGGCATTACTGGAAACACCATATATTTT. Encoded protein: CASSQGITGNTIYF.

This clonotype was detected a few times. V gene TRBV5-5 combines with J gene TRBJ2-7; D possibly corresponds to TRBD2 (6 bases). The length of the CDR3 is 15 residues. The germline V gene has CDR1 SGHKS and CDR2 YYEKEE (reference sequence). The V gene lost 6 bases and the J gene lost 1 base, with 17 bases spanning the gap. The CDR3 here is CASNSLAGQSYEQYF. The CDR3 coding sequence is TGTGCCAGCAACTCTCTGGCGGGGCAGTCCTACGAGCAGTACTTC.

Worth noting for this clonotype: A read error is possible here, since a much larger clone lies one base away. CDR3 bases: TGTGCCAGCAGCTTAAGGCGGGCCGCCACCTACAATGAGCGGTTCTTC. Encoded protein: CASSLRRAATYNERFF. V gene TRBV7-8 combines with J gene TRBJ2-1; D is perhaps TRBD2 (5 bases). The CDR3 is 16 residues long. The germline V gene encodes CDR1 SGHVS and CDR2 FQNEAQ. Together with reference TRBV7-8 and TRBJ2-1, the CDR3 gives the full variable domain: GAGVSQSPRYKVAKRGQDVALRCDPISGHVSLFWYQQALGQGPEFLTYFQNEAQLDKSGLPSDRFFAERPEGSVSTLKIQRTQQEDSAVYLCASSLRRAATYNERFFGPGTRLTVL.

Only a few counts were recorded for this clonotype. The CDR3 nucleotides read TGTGCCAGCAGCTTCCAACTAGCGGCTCAAGAGACCCAGTACTTC. As protein: CASSFQLAAQETQYF. The J gene is TRBJ2-5, the V gene TRBV7-2; 8 bases match TRBD2. The CDR3 is made up of 15 amino acids. Germline loops: CDR1 SGHTA, CDR2 FQGNSA. J gave up 2 bases and V 3 bases, and 5 bases lay outside the gene matches.

This clonotype was picked up many times. This rearrangement joins TRBV3-1 to TRBJ1-1, with unresolved D. The V gene's germline CDR1 is LGHDT and CDR2 YNNKEL (reference sequence). Trimming pared 0 bases from V and 3 bases from J, leaving 11 bases between. The length of the CDR3 is 15 residues. The CDR3 region is CASSQDLWADTEAFF. CDR3 nucleotide sequence: TGTGCCAGCAGCCAAGATCTTTGGGCTGACACTGAAGCTTTCTTT.

This chain uses TRBV5-1 with TRBJ2-5, with unresolved D. CDR1 and CDR2 (germline): SGHRS, YFSETQ. Trimming pared 0 bases from V and 2 bases from J, leaving 11 bases between. The CDR3 extends over 15 amino acids. In DNA, the CDR3 is TGCGCCAGCAGCTTGGTGAGGCAGCAACAAGAGACCCAGTACTTC. This translates into CASSLVRQQQETQYF. Full variable domain (remainder filled in from reference TRBV5-1 and TRBJ2-5): KAGVTQTPRYLIKTRGQQVTLSCSPISGHRSVSWYQQTPGQGLQFLFEYFSETQRNKGNFPGRFSGRQFSNSRSEMNVSTLELGDSALYLCASSLVRQQQETQYFGPGTRLLVL.

This clonotype was seen only a few times. This chain connects TRBV4-2 to TRBJ1-4; D not resolved. V shed 1 base and J shed 0 bases, with 9 bases lying between them. This CDR3 is built from 16 residues. The germline V gene has CDR1 LGHNA and CDR2 YNFKEQ. The CDR3 loop is CASSQVQSATNEKLFF. The DNA of the CDR3 is TGTGCCAGCAGCCAAGTACAGAGTGCAACTAATGAAAAACTGTTTTTT.

This clonotype was found a few times. The CDR3 end shows no conserved phenylalanine or tryptophan, and so a read error is likely. The chain employs TRBV6-2 or TRBV6-3 and TRBJ1-1, with unresolved D. CDR1 MNHEY and CDR2 SVGEGT come from the germline V gene. The CDR3 spans 14 residues. V was clipped by 4 bases and J by 3 bases, with 12 bases between them. The CDR3 nucleotides are TGTGCCAGCAGTTTCATGGATAGTGACACTGAAGCTTTCCTT. Encoded protein: CASSFMDSDTEAFL.

This clonotype has at least ten counts. V and J are TRBV11-2 and TRBJ2-5; maybe TRBD1 (5 bases). This CDR3 is built from 10 residues. Trimming removed 6 bases from V and 9 bases from J, with 8 bases in between. In germline, CDR1 is SGHAT, CDR2 FQNNGV. The CDR3, as DNA: TGTGCCAGCAGTCAAGGGGCCCAGTACTTC. The encoded protein is CASSQGAQYF.

This chain uses TRBV6-1 with TRBJ1-2, with 9 positions matching TRBD1. The CDR3 is 13 residues long. V shed 4 bases and J 7 bases; nucleotides not matched to a gene: 4. Germline loops: CDR1 MNHNS, CDR2 SASEGT. CDR3 sequence reads: CASSVGTGSGYTF. The CDR3 coding sequence is TGTGCCAGCAGTGTTGGGACAGGGAGTGGCTACACCTTC.

This clonotype occurred many times. The chain couples TRBV7-8 to TRBJ2-7; 9 nucleotides agree with TRBD2. The CDR3 consists of 16 residues. Germline V gives CDR1 SGHVS, CDR2 FQNEAQ. The V gene end was trimmed by 4 bases and the J gene end by 0 bases; junction bases not matched to a gene: 7. This CDR3 is CASSSAGGGFSYEQYF. CDR3 coding DNA: TGTGCCAGCAGCTCCGCGGGGGGGGGGTTCTCCTACGAGCAGTACTTC.

The chain links TRBV4-1 to TRBJ2-1; unclear D gene. Trimming removed 6 bases at V and 4 bases at J, with 13 bases between. This CDR3 is built from 14 residues. Germline V gene data show CDR1 as MGHRA and CDR2 as YSYEKL. CDR3 loop: CASRENDEYNEQFF. The CDR3 DNA sequence: TGCGCCAGCAGAGAAAACGACGAGTACAATGAGCAGTTCTTC.

The rearrangement uses TRBV27 and TRBJ2-7, with 8 bases that match TRBD2. This CDR3 contains 15 residues. Germline V gives CDR1 MNHEY, CDR2 SMNVEV (reference sequence). Trimming at V came to 3 bases and at J to 3 bases, leaving 7 bases not matched to a gene. The CDR3 here is CASSFGLAGYYEQYF. The CDR3 nucleotides are TGTGCCAGCAGTTTTGGGCTAGCGGGCTACTACGAGCAGTACTTC.

Notes on this clonotype: Germline is not matched at one junction end, which may reflect a read error. V is TRBV5-5 and J is TRBJ2-2; perhaps TRBD1 as D (7 bases). From germline, CDR1 is SGHKS and CDR2 YYEKEE (reference sequence). This CDR3 comprises 16 residues. CDR3 bases: TGTGCCAGCAGCTTGTTTGTCAGGGGGAACACCGGGGGGCTGTTTTTT. This encodes CASSLFVRGNTGGLFF.

The gene calls are TRBV2 and TRBJ2-1, with D maybe TRBD2 (6 bases). In germline, CDR1 is SNHLY, CDR2 FYNNEI. The CDR3 is 16 amino acids. V was trimmed by 5 bases and J by 0 bases, leaving 14 bases between them. The CDR3 reads CASSSLALSSYNEQFF. The CDR3 DNA sequence: TGTGCCAGCAGTTCACTAGCCTTGAGCTCCTACAATGAGCAGTTCTTC.